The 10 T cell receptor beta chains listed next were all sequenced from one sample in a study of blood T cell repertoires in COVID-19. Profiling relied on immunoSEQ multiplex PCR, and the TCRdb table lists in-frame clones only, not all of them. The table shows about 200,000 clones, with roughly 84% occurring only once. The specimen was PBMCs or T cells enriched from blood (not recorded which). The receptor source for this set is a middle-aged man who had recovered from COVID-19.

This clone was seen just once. CDR3 sequence (DNA): TGTGCCAGCTTCAGGGTTCCGGCTGGGGCCAACGTCCTGACTTTC. Translated, it gives CASFRVPAGANVLTF. The chain has TRBV6-5 and TRBJ2-6; D is perhaps TRBD1 (5 bases). Germline-derived CDR1 and CDR2 are MNHEY and SVGAGI. This CDR3 has 15 amino acids. V dropped 8 bases and J dropped 2 bases, with 13 bases sitting between them.

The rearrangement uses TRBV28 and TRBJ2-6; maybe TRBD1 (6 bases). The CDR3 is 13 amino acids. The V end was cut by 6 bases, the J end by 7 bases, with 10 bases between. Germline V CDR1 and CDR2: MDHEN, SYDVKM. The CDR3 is CASRPQGANVLTF. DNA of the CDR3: TGTGCCAGCAGGCCACAGGGAGCCAACGTCCTGACTTTC.

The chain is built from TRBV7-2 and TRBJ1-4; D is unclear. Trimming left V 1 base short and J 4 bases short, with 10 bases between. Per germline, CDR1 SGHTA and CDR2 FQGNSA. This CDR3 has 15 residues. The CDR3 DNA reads TGTGCCAGCAGCTTAGATTCGGGGTATAATGAAAAACTGTTTTTT. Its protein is CASSLDSGYNEKLFF. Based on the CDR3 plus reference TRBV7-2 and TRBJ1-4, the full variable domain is GAGVSQSPSNKVTEKGKDVELRCDPISGHTALYWYRQSLGQGLEFLIYFQGNSAPDKSGLPSDRFSAERTGGSVSTLTIQRTQQEDSAVYLCASSLDSGYNEKLFFGSGTQLSVL.

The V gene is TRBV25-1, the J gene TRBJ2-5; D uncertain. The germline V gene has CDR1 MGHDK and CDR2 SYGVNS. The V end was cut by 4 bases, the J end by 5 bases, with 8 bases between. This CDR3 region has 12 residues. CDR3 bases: TGTGCCAGCAGTGGAGTCCCGGAGACCCAGTACTTC. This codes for CASSGVPETQYF.

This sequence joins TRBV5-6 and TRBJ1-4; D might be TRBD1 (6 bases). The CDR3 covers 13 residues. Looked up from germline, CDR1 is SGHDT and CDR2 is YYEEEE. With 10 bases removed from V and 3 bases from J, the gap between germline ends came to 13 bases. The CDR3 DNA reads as TGTGCCGCTGCACAGGGCCCTAATGAAAAACTGTTTTTT. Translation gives CAAAQGPNEKLFF.

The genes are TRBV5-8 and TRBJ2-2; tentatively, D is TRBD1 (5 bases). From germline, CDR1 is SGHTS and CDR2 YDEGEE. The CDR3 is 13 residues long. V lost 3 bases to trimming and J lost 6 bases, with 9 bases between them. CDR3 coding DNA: TGTGCCAGCAGCTCCAGGGCGGCCGGGGAGCTGTTTTTT. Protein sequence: CASSSRAAGELFF.

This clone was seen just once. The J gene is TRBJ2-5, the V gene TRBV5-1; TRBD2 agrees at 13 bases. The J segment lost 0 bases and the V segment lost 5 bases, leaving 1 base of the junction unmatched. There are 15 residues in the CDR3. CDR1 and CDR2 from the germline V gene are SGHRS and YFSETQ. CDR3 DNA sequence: TGCGCCAGCAGGACTAGCGGGGGGTACCAAGAGACCCAGTACTTC. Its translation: CASRTSGGYQETQYF.

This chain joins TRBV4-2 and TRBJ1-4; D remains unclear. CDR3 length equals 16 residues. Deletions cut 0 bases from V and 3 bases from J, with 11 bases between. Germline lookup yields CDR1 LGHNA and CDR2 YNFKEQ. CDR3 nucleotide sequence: TGTGCCAGCAGCCAAGAATCCGACCGGGCTAATGAAAAACTGTTTTTT. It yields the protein CASSQESDRANEKLFF.

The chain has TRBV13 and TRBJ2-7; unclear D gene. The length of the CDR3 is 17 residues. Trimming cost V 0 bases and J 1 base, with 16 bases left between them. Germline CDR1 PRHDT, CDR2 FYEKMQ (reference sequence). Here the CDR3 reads CASSLGLGRKTSYEQYF. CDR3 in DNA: TGTGCCAGCAGCTTAGGCCTGGGCAGAAAGACGTCCTACGAGCAGTACTTC. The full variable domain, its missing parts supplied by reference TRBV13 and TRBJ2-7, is AAGVIQSPRHLIKEKRETATLKCYPIPRHDTVYWYQQGPGQDPQFLISFYEKMQSDKGSIPDRFSAQQFSDYHSELNMSSLELGDSALYFCASSLGLGRKTSYEQYFGPGTRLTVT.

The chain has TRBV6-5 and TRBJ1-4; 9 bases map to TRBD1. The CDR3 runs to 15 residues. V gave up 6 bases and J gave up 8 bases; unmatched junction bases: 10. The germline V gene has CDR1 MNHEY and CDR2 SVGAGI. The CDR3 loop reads CASREPGQGGEKLFF. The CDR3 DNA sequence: TGTGCCAGCAGGGAGCCGGGACAGGGTGGCGAAAAACTGTTTTTT.